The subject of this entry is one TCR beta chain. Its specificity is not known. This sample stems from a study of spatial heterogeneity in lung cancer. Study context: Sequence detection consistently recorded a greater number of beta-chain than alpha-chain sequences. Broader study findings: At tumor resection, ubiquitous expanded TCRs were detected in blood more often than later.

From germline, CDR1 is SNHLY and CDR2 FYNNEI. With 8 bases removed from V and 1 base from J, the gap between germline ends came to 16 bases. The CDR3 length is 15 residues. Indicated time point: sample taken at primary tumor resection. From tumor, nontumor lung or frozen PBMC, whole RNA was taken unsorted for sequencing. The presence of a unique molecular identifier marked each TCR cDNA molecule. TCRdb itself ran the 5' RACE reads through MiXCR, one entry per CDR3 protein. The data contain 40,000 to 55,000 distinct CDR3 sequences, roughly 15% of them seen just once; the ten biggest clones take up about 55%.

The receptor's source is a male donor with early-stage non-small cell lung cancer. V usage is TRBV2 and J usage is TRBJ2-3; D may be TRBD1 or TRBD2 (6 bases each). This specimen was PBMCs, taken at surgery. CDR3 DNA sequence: TGTGCCAGCCGGGACTTTAGACAGGGCACAGATACGCAGTATTTT. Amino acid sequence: CASRDFRQGTDTQYF.